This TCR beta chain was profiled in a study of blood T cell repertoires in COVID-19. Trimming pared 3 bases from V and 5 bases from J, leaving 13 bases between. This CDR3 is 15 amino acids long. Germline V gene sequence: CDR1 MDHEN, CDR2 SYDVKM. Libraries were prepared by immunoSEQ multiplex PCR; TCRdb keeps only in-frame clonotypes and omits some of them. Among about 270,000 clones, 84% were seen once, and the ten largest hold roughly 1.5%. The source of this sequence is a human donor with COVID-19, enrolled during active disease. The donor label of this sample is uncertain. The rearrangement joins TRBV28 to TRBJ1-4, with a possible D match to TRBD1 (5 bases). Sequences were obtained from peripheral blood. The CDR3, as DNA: TGTGCCAGCAGTTTTGCGAACAGGTGGAATGAAAAACTGTTTTTT. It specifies CASSFANRWNEKLFF.